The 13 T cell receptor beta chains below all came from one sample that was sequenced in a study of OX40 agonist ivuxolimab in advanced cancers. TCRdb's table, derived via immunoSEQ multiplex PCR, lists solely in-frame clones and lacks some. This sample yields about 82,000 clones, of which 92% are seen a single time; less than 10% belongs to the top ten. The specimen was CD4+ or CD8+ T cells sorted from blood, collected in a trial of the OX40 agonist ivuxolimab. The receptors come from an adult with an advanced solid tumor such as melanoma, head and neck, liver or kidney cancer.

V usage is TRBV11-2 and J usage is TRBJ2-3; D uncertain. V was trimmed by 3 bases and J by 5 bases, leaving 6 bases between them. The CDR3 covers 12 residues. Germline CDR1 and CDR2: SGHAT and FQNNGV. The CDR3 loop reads CASSFFGDTQYF. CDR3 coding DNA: TGTGCCAGCAGCTTCTTTGGAGATACGCAGTATTTT.

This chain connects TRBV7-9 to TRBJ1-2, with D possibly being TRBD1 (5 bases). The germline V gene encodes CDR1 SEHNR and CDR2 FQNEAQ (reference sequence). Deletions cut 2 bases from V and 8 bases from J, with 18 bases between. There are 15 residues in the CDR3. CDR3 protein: CASSLTTGGWRGYTF. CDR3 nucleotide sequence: TGTGCCAGCAGCTTAACTACGGGGGGATGGCGCGGCTACACCTTC.

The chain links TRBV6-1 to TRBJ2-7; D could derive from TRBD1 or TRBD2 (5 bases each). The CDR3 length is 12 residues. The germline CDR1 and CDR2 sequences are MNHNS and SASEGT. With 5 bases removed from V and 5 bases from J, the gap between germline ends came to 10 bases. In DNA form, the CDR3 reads TGTGCCAGCAGTCTCAGGGACCACGAGCAGTACTTC. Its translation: CASSLRDHEQYF.

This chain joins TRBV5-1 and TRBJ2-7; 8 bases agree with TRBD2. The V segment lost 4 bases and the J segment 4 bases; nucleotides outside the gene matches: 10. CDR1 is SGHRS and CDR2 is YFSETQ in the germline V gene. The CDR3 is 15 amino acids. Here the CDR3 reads CASSPGAGGGYEQYF. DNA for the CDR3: TGCGCCAGCAGCCCGGGGGCGGGGGGCGGGTACGAGCAGTACTTC.

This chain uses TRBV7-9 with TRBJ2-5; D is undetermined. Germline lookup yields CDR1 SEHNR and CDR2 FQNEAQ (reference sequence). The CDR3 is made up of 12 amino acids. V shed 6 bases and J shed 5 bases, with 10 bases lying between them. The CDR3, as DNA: TGTGCCAGCAGTTCCCGGTGGGAGACCCAGTACTTC. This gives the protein CASSSRWETQYF.

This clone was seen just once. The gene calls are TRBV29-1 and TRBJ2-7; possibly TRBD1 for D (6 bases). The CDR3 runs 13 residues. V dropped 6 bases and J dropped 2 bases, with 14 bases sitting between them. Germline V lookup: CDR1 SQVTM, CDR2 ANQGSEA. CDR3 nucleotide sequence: TGCAGCGTCACAGGGATGAAGACCTACGAGCAGTACTTC. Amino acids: CSVTGMKTYEQYF.

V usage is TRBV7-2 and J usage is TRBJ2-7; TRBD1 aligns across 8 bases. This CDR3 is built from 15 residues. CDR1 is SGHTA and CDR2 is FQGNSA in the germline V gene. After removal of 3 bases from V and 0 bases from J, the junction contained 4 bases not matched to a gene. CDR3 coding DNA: TGTGCCAGCAGCTTCGGACAGGGTGTCTCCTACGAGCAGTACTTC. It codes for CASSFGQGVSYEQYF.

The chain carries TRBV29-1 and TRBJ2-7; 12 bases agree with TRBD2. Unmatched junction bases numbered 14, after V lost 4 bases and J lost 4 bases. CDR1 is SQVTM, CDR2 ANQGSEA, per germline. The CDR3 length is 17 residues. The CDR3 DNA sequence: TGCAGCGTTGTGGGCTGGACTAGCGGGGACTCATTGTACGAGCAGTACTTC. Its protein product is CSVVGWTSGDSLYEQYF.

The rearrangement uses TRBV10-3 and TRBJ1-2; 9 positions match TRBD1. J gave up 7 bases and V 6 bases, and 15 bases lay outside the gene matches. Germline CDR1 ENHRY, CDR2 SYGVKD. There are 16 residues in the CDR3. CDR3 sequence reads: CAISQENRGRESGYTF. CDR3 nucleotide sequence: TGTGCCATCAGCCAGGAAAACAGGGGGCGAGAGTCTGGCTACACCTTC.

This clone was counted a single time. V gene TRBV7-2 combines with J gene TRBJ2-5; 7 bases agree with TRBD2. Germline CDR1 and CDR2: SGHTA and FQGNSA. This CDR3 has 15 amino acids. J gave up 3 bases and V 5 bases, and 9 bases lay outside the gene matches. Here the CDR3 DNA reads TGTGCCAGCAGCCGCCCGGGACTAACGAAAGAGACCCAGTACTTC. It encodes CASSRPGLTKETQYF.

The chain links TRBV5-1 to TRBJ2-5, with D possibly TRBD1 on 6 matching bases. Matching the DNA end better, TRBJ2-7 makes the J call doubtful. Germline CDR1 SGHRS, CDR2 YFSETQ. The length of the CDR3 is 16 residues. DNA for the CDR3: TGCGCCAGCAGCTTGGACTCCGGGACAAGGGGCTACGAGCAGTACTTC. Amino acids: CASSLDSGTRGYEQYF.

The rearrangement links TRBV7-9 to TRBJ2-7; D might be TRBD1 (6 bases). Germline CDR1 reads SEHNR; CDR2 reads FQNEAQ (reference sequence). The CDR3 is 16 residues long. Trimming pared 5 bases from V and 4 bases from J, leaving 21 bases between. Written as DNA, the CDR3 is TGTGCCAGCAGCGCGACCCAGGGGCGAGGTTTGTACGAGCAGTACTTC. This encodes CASSATQGRGLYEQYF.

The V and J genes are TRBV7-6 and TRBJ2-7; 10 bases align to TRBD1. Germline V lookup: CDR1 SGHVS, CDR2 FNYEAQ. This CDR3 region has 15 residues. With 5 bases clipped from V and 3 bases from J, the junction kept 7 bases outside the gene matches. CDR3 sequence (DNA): TGTGCCAGCAGCACCTCCGGGACAGGGGACTACGAGCAGTACTTC. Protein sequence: CASSTSGTGDYEQYF. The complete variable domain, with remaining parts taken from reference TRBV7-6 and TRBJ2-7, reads GAGVSQSPRYKVTKRGQDVALRCDPISGHVSLYWYRQALGQGPEFLTYFNYEAQQDKSGLPNDRFSAERPEGSISTLTIQRTEQRDSAMYRCASSTSGTGDYEQYFGPGTRLTVT.